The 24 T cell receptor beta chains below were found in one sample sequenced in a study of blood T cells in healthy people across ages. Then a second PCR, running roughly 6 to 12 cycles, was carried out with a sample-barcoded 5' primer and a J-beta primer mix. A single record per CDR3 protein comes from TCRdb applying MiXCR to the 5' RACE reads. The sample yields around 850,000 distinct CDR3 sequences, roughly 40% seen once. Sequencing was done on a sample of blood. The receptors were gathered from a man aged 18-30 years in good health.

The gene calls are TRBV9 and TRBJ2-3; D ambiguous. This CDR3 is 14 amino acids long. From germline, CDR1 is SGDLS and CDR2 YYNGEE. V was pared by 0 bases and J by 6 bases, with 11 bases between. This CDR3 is CASSVAVGPDTQYF. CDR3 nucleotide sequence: TGTGCCAGCAGCGTAGCGGTAGGGCCGGATACGCAGTATTTT.

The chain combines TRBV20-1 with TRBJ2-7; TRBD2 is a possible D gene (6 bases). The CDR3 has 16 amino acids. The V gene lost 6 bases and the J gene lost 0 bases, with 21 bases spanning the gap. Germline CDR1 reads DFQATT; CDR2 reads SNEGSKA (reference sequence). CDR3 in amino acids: CSAHPPGEFSSYEQYF. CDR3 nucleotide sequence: TGCAGTGCCCACCCTCCGGGGGAATTTAGCTCCTACGAGCAGTACTTC.

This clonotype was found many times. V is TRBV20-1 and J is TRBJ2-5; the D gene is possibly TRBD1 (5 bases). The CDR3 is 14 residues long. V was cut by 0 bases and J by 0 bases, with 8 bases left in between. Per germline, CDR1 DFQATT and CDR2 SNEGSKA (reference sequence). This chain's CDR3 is CSARDMGHQETQYF. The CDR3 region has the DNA TGCAGTGCTAGAGATATGGGGCACCAAGAGACCCAGTACTTC.

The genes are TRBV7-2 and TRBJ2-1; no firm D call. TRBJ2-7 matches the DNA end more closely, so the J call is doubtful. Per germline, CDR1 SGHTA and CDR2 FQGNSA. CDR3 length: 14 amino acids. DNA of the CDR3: TGTGCCAGCAGCTTAGGGGCGGCCTACAATGAGCAGTACTTC. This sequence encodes CASSLGAAYNEQYF.

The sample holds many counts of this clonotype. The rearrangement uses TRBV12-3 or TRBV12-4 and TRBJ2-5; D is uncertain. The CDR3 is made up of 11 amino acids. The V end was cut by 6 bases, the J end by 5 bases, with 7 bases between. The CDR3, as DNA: TGTGCCAGCAGCTTAACGGAGACCCAGTACTTC. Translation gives CASSLTETQYF.

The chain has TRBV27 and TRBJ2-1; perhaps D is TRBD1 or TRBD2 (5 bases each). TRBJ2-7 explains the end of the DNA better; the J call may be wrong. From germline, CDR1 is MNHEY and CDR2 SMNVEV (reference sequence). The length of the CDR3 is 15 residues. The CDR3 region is CASSLQEGRSYEQYF. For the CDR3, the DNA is TGTGCCAGCAGTTTACAAGAGGGGCGGTCCTACGAGCAGTACTTC.

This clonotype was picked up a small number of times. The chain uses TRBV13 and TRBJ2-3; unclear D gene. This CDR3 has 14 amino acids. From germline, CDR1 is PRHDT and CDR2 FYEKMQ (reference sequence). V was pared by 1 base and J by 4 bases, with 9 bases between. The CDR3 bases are TGTGCCAGCAGCTTAGACGCTCTATCAGATACGCAGTATTTT. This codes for CASSLDALSDTQYF.

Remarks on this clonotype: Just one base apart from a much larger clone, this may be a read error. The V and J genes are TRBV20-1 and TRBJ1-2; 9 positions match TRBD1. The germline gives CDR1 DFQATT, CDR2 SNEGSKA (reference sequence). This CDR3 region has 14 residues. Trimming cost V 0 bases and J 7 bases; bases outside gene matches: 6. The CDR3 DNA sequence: TGCAGTGCTAGAGAGACAGGGGGGATCCGTGGCTACACCTTC. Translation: CSARETGGIRGYTF.

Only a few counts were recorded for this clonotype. As DNA, the CDR3 is TGCAGTGCTAGCTTGACTAGCGGGGGGAACTACAATGAGCAGTACTTC. Residues: CSASLTSGGNYNEQYF. The chain couples TRBV20-1 to TRBJ2-1, with 13 bases that match TRBD2. TRBJ2-7 explains the end of the DNA better; the J call may be wrong. Germline V gives CDR1 DFQATT, CDR2 SNEGSKA (reference sequence). This CDR3 contains 16 residues.

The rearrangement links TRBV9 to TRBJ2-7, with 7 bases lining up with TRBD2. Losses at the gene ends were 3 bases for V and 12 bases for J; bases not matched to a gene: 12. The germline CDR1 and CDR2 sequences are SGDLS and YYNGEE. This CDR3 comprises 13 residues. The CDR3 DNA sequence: TGTGCCAGCAGCGCGGGTTTTGCGGGGGTCCTGTACTTC. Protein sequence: CASSAGFAGVLYF.

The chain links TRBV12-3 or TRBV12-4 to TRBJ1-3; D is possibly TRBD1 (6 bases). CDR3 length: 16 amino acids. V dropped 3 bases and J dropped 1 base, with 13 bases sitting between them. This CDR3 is CASSFSGQRSGNTIYF. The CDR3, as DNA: TGTGCCAGCAGTTTTAGTGGACAGCGATCTGGAAACACCATATATTTT.

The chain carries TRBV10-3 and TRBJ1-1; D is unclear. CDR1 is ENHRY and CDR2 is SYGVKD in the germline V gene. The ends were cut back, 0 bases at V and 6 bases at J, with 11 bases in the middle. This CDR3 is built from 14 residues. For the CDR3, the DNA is TGTGCCATCAGTGAGTCGAATCTGTCGGCTGAAGCTTTCTTT. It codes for CAISESNLSAEAFF.

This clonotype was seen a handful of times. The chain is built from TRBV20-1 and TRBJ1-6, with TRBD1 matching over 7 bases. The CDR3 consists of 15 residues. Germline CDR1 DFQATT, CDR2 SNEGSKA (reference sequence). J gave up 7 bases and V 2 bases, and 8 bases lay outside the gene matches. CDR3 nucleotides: TGCAGTGCTAGAAGGGGGACAGAATTGAATTCACCCCTCCACTTT. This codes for CSARRGTELNSPLHF.

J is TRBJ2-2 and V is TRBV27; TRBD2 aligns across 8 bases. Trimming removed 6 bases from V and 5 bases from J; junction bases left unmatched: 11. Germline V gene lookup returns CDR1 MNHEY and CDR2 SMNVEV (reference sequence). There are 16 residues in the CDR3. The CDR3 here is CASRSPGGAITGELFF. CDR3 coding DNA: TGTGCCAGCAGGTCCCCGGGGGGGGCGATTACCGGGGAGCTGTTTTTT.

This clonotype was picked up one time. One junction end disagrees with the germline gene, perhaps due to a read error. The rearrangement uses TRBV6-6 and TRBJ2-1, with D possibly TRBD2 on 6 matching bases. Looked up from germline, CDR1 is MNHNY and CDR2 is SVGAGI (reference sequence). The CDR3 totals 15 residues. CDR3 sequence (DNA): TGTGCCAGCATGGAGTCCGGGGGTCGCTACAATGAACAGTTCTTC. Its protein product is CASMESGGRYNEQFF.

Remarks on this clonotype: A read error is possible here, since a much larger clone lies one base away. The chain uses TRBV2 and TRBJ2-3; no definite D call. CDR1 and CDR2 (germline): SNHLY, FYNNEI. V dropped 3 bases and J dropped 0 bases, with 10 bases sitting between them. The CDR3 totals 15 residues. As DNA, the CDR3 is TGTGCCAGCAGTGATGTTGCGGAAAGCACAGATACGCAGTATTTT. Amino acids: CASSDVAESTDTQYF.

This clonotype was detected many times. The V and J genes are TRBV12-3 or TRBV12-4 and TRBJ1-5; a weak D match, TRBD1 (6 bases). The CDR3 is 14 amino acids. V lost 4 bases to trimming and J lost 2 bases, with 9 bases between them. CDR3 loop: CASSSAGGNQPQHF. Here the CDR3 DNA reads TGTGCCAGCAGTTCGGCAGGGGGCAATCAGCCCCAGCATTTT.

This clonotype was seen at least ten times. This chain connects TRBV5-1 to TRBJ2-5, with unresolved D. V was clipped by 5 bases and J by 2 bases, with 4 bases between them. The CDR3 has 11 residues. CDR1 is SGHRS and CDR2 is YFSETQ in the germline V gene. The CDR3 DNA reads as TGCGCCAGCAGGTCACAAGAGACCCAGTACTTC. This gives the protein CASRSQETQYF.

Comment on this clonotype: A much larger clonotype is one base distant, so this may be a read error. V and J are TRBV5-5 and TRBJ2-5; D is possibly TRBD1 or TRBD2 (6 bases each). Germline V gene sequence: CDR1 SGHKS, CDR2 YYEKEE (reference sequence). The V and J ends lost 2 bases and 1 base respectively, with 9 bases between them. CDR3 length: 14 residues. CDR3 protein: CASSFWGAQETQYF. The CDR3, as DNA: TGTGCCAGCAGCTTTTGGGGGGCCCAAGAGACCCAGTACTTC. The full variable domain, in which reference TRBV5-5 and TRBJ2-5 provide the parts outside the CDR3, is DAGVTQSPTHLIKTRGQQVTLRCSPISGHKSVSWYQQVLGQGPQFIFQYYEKEERGRGNFPDRFSARQFPNYSSELNVNALLLGDSALYLCASSFWGAQETQYFGPGTRLLVL.

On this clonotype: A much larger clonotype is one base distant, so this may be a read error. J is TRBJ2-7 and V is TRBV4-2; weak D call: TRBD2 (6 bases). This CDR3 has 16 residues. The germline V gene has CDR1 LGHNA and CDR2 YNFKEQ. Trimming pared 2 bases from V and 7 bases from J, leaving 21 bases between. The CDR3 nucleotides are TGTGCCAGCAGCCAATCGGCTTATGGCGGGGTCAATGAGCAGTACTTC. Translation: CASSQSAYGGVNEQYF.

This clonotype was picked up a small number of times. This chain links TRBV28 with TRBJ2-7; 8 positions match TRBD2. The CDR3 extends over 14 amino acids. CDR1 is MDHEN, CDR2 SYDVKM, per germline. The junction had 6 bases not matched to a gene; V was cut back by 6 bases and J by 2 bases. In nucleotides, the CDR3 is TGTGCCAGCAGATCAGCGGGAGTACCCTACGAGCAGTACTTC. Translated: CASRSAGVPYEQYF. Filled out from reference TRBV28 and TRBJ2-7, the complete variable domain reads DVKVTQSSRYLVKRTGEKVFLECVQDMDHENMFWYRQDPGLGLRLIYFSYDVKMKEKGDIPEGYSVSREKKERFSLILESASTNQTSMYLCASRSAGVPYEQYFGPGTRLTVT.

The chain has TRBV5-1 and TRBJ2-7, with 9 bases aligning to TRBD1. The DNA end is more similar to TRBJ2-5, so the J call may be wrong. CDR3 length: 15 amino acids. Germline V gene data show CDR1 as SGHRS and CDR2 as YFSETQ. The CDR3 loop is CASSATPGQGQTQYF. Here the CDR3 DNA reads TGCGCCAGCAGCGCGACTCCGGGACAGGGACAGACCCAGTACTTC.

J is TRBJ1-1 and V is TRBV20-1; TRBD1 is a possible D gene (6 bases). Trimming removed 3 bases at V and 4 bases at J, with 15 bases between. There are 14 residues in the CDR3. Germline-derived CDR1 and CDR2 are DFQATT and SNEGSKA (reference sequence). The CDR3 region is CSASDGGLGTEAFF. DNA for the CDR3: TGCAGTGCTAGTGACGGGGGCTTGGGCACTGAAGCTTTCTTT.

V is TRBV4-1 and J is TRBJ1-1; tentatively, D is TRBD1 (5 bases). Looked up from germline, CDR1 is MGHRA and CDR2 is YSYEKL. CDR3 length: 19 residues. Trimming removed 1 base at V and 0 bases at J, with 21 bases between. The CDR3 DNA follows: TGCGCCAGCAGCCAAGTTTTGGCAGGGATCCCGCAGATGAACACTGAAGCTTTCTTT. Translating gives CASSQVLAGIPQMNTEAFF.